This TCR beta chain emerged from a study of blood T cell repertoires in COVID-19. Study details: The United States, Italy and Spain were the sources of the acute and convalescent COVID-19 samples. The analysed material was cDNA or gDNA that came from T cells, B-cell-depleted T cells, or PBMCs.

Original handling: Estimates of nucleated cell counts were drawn from the amplification of reference gene primers. Generated by immunoSEQ multiplex PCR, the TCRdb table keeps only in-frame clones and is missing some. The V and J calls and the clone size are those of that table, but D and trimming were determined from the DNA. The data show approximately 140,000 clones, with 80% to 90% seen just once and over 1.5% held by the top ten. This CDR3 region has 17 residues. This chain uses TRBV21-1 with TRBJ1-5; TRBD1 is taken as the D call from the table, unchecked against the DNA. TRBV21-1 is given as a pseudogene. This clonotype was sampled from a woman aged 60 to 75 with acute or convalescent COVID-19. The sample consisted of peripheral blood. CDR3 amino acids: CASSKDRTGMSNQPQHF. The CDR3 DNA reads as TGTGCCAGCAGCAAAGACCGGACAGGGATGAGCAATCAGCCCCAGCATTTT.